These 14 T cell receptor beta chains share one sample of origin, sequenced in a study of T cell changes during pregnancy in multiple sclerosis. Sequenced by immunoSEQ multiplex PCR; TCRdb stores in-frame clones only, minus some. The sample has approximately 44,000 clones; just under 95% are singletons. The material sequenced was CD4+ T cells from peripheral blood mononuclear cells, taken in the first trimester of pregnancy. These receptors all come from a female donor with multiple sclerosis, enrolled in a pregnancy study.

This sequence joins TRBV11-2 and TRBJ2-7, with unresolved D. Trimming stripped 1 base from V and 5 bases from J, with 9 bases between. CDR1 is SGHAT and CDR2 is FQNNGV in the germline V gene. The CDR3 has 13 residues. The CDR3 DNA reads TGTGCCAGCAGCTTAGCGAGGATCCACGAGCAGTACTTC. It is translated as CASSLARIHEQYF. Combining the CDR3 with reference TRBV11-2 and TRBJ2-7 gives the whole variable domain EAGVAQSPRYKIIEKRQSVAFWCNPISGHATLYWYQQILGQGPKLLIQFQNNGVVDDSQLPKDRFSAERLKGVDSTLKIQPAKLEDSAVYLCASSLARIHEQYFGPGTRLTVT.

The J gene is TRBJ2-7, the V gene TRBV28; 11 bases are shared with TRBD2. Trimming took 8 bases from V and 5 from J; bases not matched to a gene: 8. The germline CDR1 and CDR2 sequences are MDHEN and SYDVKM. This CDR3 spans 14 amino acids. The DNA of the CDR3 is TGTGCCAGCGGCTTAGCGGGGGGGGGTGACGAGCAGTACTTC. It is translated as CASGLAGGGDEQYF.

The gene calls are TRBV29-1 and TRBJ2-1; 13 nucleotides align to TRBD2. The CDR3 loop spans 14 amino acids. J gave up 7 bases and V 6 bases, and 6 bases lay outside the gene matches. Germline V CDR1 and CDR2: SQVTM, ANQGSEA. The CDR3 protein is CSVLAGGPHNEQFF. In nucleotides, the CDR3 is TGCAGCGTACTAGCGGGAGGGCCGCATAATGAGCAGTTCTTC.

V is TRBV14 and J is TRBJ1-2, with unresolved D. Between the trimmed V and J ends, which lost 1 base and 2 bases, there was a span of 5 bases. The CDR3 is 13 amino acids. Germline V gives CDR1 SGHDN, CDR2 FVKESK. The CDR3 nucleotides are TGTGCCAGCAGCCAAGTACGGAACTATGGCTACACCTTC. As protein: CASSQVRNYGYTF.

V is TRBV15 and J is TRBJ1-5, with unresolved D. The germline V gene has CDR1 LNHNV and CDR2 YYDKDF (reference sequence). V lost 1 base and J 4 bases, leaving 11 bases between the germline ends. The CDR3 has 15 residues. The CDR3 protein is CATSRVGRANQPQHF. CDR3 in DNA: TGTGCCACCAGCAGAGTAGGGAGGGCTAATCAGCCCCAGCATTTT.

The J gene is TRBJ2-7, the V gene TRBV19; a weak D match, TRBD2 (6 bases). Germline CDR1 and CDR2: LNHDA and SQIVND (reference sequence). The CDR3 is made up of 15 amino acids. The V gene lost 7 bases and the J gene lost 4 bases, with 20 bases spanning the gap. The CDR3 DNA is TGTGCCAGTATTGCTAATCGGGACGGGAGTTACGAGCAGTACTTC. Its translation: CASIANRDGSYEQYF.

This sequence joins TRBV28 and TRBJ1-1; D is unresolved. Germline values: CDR1 MDHEN, CDR2 SYDVKM. This CDR3 is built from 14 residues. V shed 5 bases and J shed 1 base, with 11 bases lying between them. The CDR3 DNA reads TGTGCCAGCAGTCGGGTCGGGAAGAACACTGAAGCTTTCTTT. It specifies CASSRVGKNTEAFF. Based on the CDR3 plus reference TRBV28 and TRBJ1-1, the full variable domain is DVKVTQSSRYLVKRTGEKVFLECVQDMDHENMFWYRQDPGLGLRLIYFSYDVKMKEKGDIPEGYSVSREKKERFSLILESASTNQTSMYLCASSRVGKNTEAFFGQGTRLTVV.

The gene calls are TRBV7-2 and TRBJ1-3, with 7 bases fitting TRBD1. J was trimmed by 1 base and V by 7 bases; bases with no gene match: 16. Germline V gene lookup returns CDR1 SGHTA and CDR2 FQGNSA. The CDR3 is 18 residues long. The DNA for the CDR3 is TGTGCCAGCACACGGGACAGCTTACAGATGGTATCTGGAAACACCATATATTTT. It translates to CASTRDSLQMVSGNTIYF.

The chain links TRBV11-2 to TRBJ2-1; no definite D call. V dropped 5 bases and J dropped 6 bases, with 11 bases sitting between them. The CDR3 totals 13 residues. Germline V gene data show CDR1 as SGHAT and CDR2 as FQNNGV. The CDR3 nucleotides are TGTGCCAGCAGCGTCGACTTCTCCAATGAGCAGTTCTTC. Protein sequence: CASSVDFSNEQFF.

The J gene is TRBJ2-1, the V gene TRBV29-1; possibly TRBD2 for D (6 bases). The V gene lost 7 bases and the J gene lost 13 bases, with 17 bases spanning the gap. CDR1 SQVTM and CDR2 ANQGSEA come from the germline V gene. This CDR3 region has 11 residues. The CDR3 is CSGSSGTEQFF. CDR3 in DNA: TGCAGCGGTTCTTCCGGGACTGAACAGTTCTTC.

In this sample, this clone turned up a few times. This chain joins TRBV7-8 and TRBJ1-2; a possible D gene is TRBD1 (6 bases). The CDR3 spans 16 residues. CDR1 is SGHVS, CDR2 FQNEAQ, per germline. Deletions cut 5 bases from V and 5 bases from J, with 21 bases between. The CDR3 coding sequence is TGTGCCAGCAGCCAGACATCCGCCAGGGGACTATATGGCTACACCTTC. Translation gives CASSQTSARGLYGYTF.

J is TRBJ2-1 and V is TRBV19, with D perhaps TRBD2 (6 bases). Trimming removed 1 base from V and 6 bases from J, with 16 bases in between. The germline CDR1 and CDR2 sequences are LNHDA and SQIVND (reference sequence). The CDR3 sequence is 16 residues long. CDR3 residues: CASSIATGVGSNEQFF. CDR3 coding DNA: TGTGCCAGTAGTATAGCGACGGGAGTAGGGAGCAATGAGCAGTTCTTC.

The V and J genes are TRBV25-1 and TRBJ1-1; 9 bases match TRBD1. The V segment lost 5 bases and the J segment 8 bases; nucleotides outside the gene matches: 9. The CDR3 covers 14 residues. Germline assignment: CDR1 MGHDK and CDR2 SYGVNS. The CDR3 DNA reads as TGTGCCAGCAGTTTCCGGGACAGGGCGGGAGAAGCTTTCTTT. Translated: CASSFRDRAGEAFF.

This clone appeared once. The chain couples TRBV7-9 to TRBJ2-1; 7 bases agree with TRBD2. Trimming at V came to 1 base and at J to 4 bases, leaving 4 bases not matched to a gene. Germline values: CDR1 SEHNR, CDR2 FQNEAQ (reference sequence). The CDR3 contains 15 residues. The CDR3 bases are TGTGCCAGCAGCTTAGGTCTAGCGGAATACAATGAGCAGTTCTTC. This translates into CASSLGLAEYNEQFF. Variable domain in full (rest from reference TRBV7-9 and TRBJ2-1): DTGVSQNPRHKITKRGQNVTFRCDPISEHNRLYWYRQTLGQGPEFLTYFQNEAQLEKSRLLSDRFSAERPKGSFSTLEIQRTEQGDSAMYLCASSLGLAEYNEQFFGPGTRLTVL.